A selection of T cell receptor beta chains follows, all from one sample in a study of Graves' ophthalmopathy and Graves' hyperthyroidism. TCRdb ran MiXCR on the multiplex PCR reads and lists one entry per CDR3 protein. The sample lists about 240,000 distinct CDR3 sequences, about 46% occurring once. Sequencing used peripheral blood. The receptors were sampled from an adult man with Graves' ophthalmopathy. CDR3s leave out the opening cysteine and the closing phenylalanine or tryptophan. The size of a clone is reported for some rows only, either as once, few or many, or as a class for expanded clones.

j_gene: TRBJ1-5
abundance: .
v_gene: TRBV20-1
CDR3aa: SARDRGRGNQPQH

j_gene: TRBJ1-6
abundance: many
v_gene: TRBV2
CDR3aa: ATAGHPNNSPLH

j_gene: TRBJ1-1
abundance: few
v_gene: TRBV7-3
CDR3aa: ASSLTPGNTEAF

j_gene: TRBJ1-5
abundance: .
v_gene: TRBV20-1
CDR3aa: SAATGNRNQPQH

j_gene: TRBJ2-2
abundance: .
v_gene: TRBV6-5
CDR3aa: ASRPGQGAGELF

j_gene: TRBJ2-2
abundance: .
v_gene: TRBV29-1
CDR3aa: SASLGARDTGELF

j_gene: TRBJ1-1
abundance: .
v_gene: TRBV19
CDR3aa: ASLDRGRTEAF

j_gene: TRBJ2-5
abundance: .
v_gene: TRBV5-4
CDR3aa: ASSTTGGRETQY

j_gene: TRBJ2-7
abundance: few
v_gene: TRBV5-1
CDR3aa: ASFGQGDVEQY

j_gene: TRBJ1-5
abundance: .
v_gene: TRBV3-1
CDR3aa: ASSQGRGGNQPQH

j_gene: TRBJ2-2
abundance: .
v_gene: TRBV7-9
CDR3aa: ASSSGRPNTGELF

j_gene: TRBJ1-2
abundance: .
v_gene: TRBV3-1
CDR3aa: ASSQSEGTKE

j_gene: TRBJ1-4
abundance: .
v_gene: TRBV29-1
CDR3aa: SVEKGFGEKLF

j_gene: TRBJ2-7
abundance: .
v_gene: TRBV7-2
CDR3aa: ASSKRVSGSSYEQY

j_gene: TRBJ1-1
abundance: .
v_gene: TRBV2
CDR3aa: ASSLTGHHTEAF

j_gene: TRBJ1-5
abundance: .
v_gene: TRBV15
CDR3aa: ATSRDTGTNQPQH

j_gene: TRBJ2-5
abundance: few
v_gene: TRBV11-2
CDR3aa: ASSDRTQETQY

j_gene: TRBJ2-5
abundance: few
v_gene: TRBV12-3/TRBV12-4
CDR3aa: ASSQDRLAAETQY

j_gene: TRBJ2-3
abundance: .
v_gene: TRBV7-6
CDR3aa: ASSLRPSTDTQY

j_gene: TRBJ2-7
abundance: .
v_gene: TRBV15
CDR3aa: ATSGTGGYEQY

j_gene: TRBJ2-6
abundance: once
v_gene: TRBV24-1
CDR3aa: AWSVGGTGANVLT

j_gene: TRBJ1-2
abundance: few
v_gene: TRBV29-1
CDR3aa: SVVLRADSNYGYT

j_gene: TRBJ2-5
abundance: .
v_gene: TRBV12-3/TRBV12-4
CDR3aa: ASSFLGGGQETQY

j_gene: TRBJ1-5
abundance: .
v_gene: TRBV2
CDR3aa: ASSGDNQPQH

j_gene: TRBJ1-4
abundance: few
v_gene: TRBV5-8
CDR3aa: ASSLDPATNEKLF

j_gene: TRBJ1-1
abundance: few
v_gene: TRBV24-1
CDR3aa: ATSLGTGTGGTEAF

j_gene: TRBJ2-5
abundance: .
v_gene: TRBV20-1
CDR3aa: SAVPGTGGTQY

j_gene: TRBJ2-7
abundance: .
v_gene: TRBV5-1
CDR3aa: ASSLVAGGAGEQY

j_gene: TRBJ2-5
abundance: few
v_gene: TRBV29-1
CDR3aa: SVEVAGAETQY

j_gene: TRBJ2-7
abundance: once
v_gene: TRBV5-1
CDR3aa: ASSLSGTGGSYEQY

j_gene: TRBJ2-5
abundance: .
v_gene: TRBV5-1
CDR3aa: ASSLAPLAGGTETQY

j_gene: TRBJ1-1
abundance: .
v_gene: TRBV7-6
CDR3aa: ASSKGTGGTEAF

j_gene: TRBJ2-7
abundance: .
v_gene: TRBV24-1
CDR3aa: ATSDSGPTYEQY

j_gene: TRBJ2-7
abundance: .
v_gene: TRBV10-2
CDR3aa: ASSEWGQGNEQY

j_gene: TRBJ2-7
abundance: few
v_gene: TRBV19
CDR3aa: ASRGLAGEQY

j_gene: TRBJ2-6
abundance: .
v_gene: TRBV7-9
CDR3aa: ASSGLSISGANVLT

j_gene: TRBJ1-3
abundance: many
v_gene: TRBV7-2
CDR3aa: ASRLDRGPGNTIY

j_gene: TRBJ1-2
abundance: few
v_gene: TRBV7-9
CDR3aa: ASSLAGVGYT

j_gene: TRBJ1-2
abundance: many
v_gene: TRBV19
CDR3aa: ASKDLGQGAKWGYT

j_gene: TRBJ1-1
abundance: few
v_gene: TRBV12-3/TRBV12-4
CDR3aa: ASSRDRAGAF

j_gene: TRBJ1-1
abundance: .
v_gene: TRBV7-3
CDR3aa: ASRVQKNTEAF